A single sample is the source of the 2 T cell receptor beta chains below, sequenced in a study of shared clonotypes between healthy human individuals. The table came from immunoSEQ multiplex PCR; TCRdb's copy has only in-frame clones and leaves some out. This table holds 2 million to 2.5 million clones, more than 85% found once. Sequencing was carried out using naive CD4+ T cells from PBMCs. Subset defined: CD45RA+ positively selected. The receptor set was obtained from a man younger than 35 in good health. Some clones in this sample may be carry-over from other donors' samples.

V usage is TRBV19 and J usage is TRBJ2-3; 8 positions match TRBD2. This CDR3 is built from 16 residues. V was pared by 7 bases and J by 6 bases, with 15 bases of the junction left unmatched. Germline CDR1 and CDR2: LNHDA and SQIVND (reference sequence). Here the CDR3 DNA reads TGTGCCAGTACCTCAGGGAGTAGTAGCGGGATGGATACGCAGTATTTT. It yields the protein CASTSGSSSGMDTQYF.

This chain connects TRBV28 to TRBJ2-1; TRBD2 agrees at 8 bases. Per the germline V gene, CDR1 is MDHEN and CDR2 is SYDVKM. V shed 6 bases and J 5 bases; nucleotides not matched to a gene: 12. The CDR3 spans 16 residues. CDR3 amino acids: CASSPPPGLGNNEQFF. The CDR3 DNA reads TGTGCCAGCAGCCCACCCCCGGGACTAGGTAACAATGAGCAGTTCTTC.